This passage covers 18 T cell receptor beta chains from one sample sequenced in a study of blood T cell repertoires in COVID-19. Sequencing was performed with immunoSEQ multiplex PCR; in TCRdb, only in-frame clones are kept and a portion is missing. The sample has over 300,000 clones; about 90% are singletons. The sample was peripheral blood. Receptors were obtained from a man in his late teens or twenties with active or convalescent COVID-19.

This chain uses TRBV19 with TRBJ2-7; 9 bases are shared with TRBD1. The germline V gene has CDR1 LNHDA and CDR2 SQIVND (reference sequence). With 9 bases clipped from V and 4 bases from J, the junction kept 10 bases outside the gene matches. The CDR3 extends over 14 amino acids. The CDR3 DNA is TGTGCCAGACTGCTCGGGACAGGGAGGTACGAGCAGTACTTC. It specifies CARLLGTGRYEQYF. The whole variable domain, filled in from reference TRBV19 and TRBJ2-7, reads DGGITQSPKYLFRKEGQNVTLSCEQNLNHDAMYWYRQDPGQGLRLIYYSQIVNDFQKGDIAEGYSVSREKKESFPLTVTSAQKNPTAFYLCARLLGTGRYEQYFGPGTRLTVT.

This chain connects TRBV27 to TRBJ1-2; TRBD1 might be the D (6 bases). CDR1 MNHEY and CDR2 SMNVEV come from the germline V gene (reference sequence). Trimming pared 2 bases from V and 2 bases from J, leaving 9 bases between. This CDR3 contains 14 residues. The CDR3 bases are TGTGCCAGCAGTTTAGGACAGCCGAACTATGGCTACACCTTC. The encoded protein is CASSLGQPNYGYTF.

The rearrangement links TRBV6-2 or TRBV6-3 to TRBJ2-2, with 7 bases identical to TRBD2. Trimming cost V 6 bases and J 4 bases; bases outside gene matches: 11. Germline CDR1 MNHEY, CDR2 SVGEGT. The CDR3 is 16 residues long. CDR3 bases: TGTGCCAGCAGCAACCGGCGGGGCGGGAGCACCGGGGAGCTGTTTTTT. This encodes CASSNRRGGSTGELFF.

In this sample, this clone turned up once. This sequence joins TRBV7-8 and TRBJ1-3; D may be TRBD1 (5 bases). The germline CDR1 and CDR2 sequences are SGHVS and FQNEAQ. The length of the CDR3 is 13 residues. V was cut by 7 bases and J by 3 bases, with 10 bases left in between. CDR3 protein: CASTSGGGNTIYF. CDR3 DNA sequence: TGTGCCAGCACCTCGGGGGGTGGAAACACCATATATTTT.

CDR3 nucleotides: TGTGCCATCAGTGAACGAGGACTAAGGACATACAATGAGCAGTTCTTC. Translation gives CAISERGLRTYNEQFF. The genes are TRBV10-3 and TRBJ2-1, with TRBD2 as a possible D gene (6 bases). The ends were cut back, 3 bases at V and 4 bases at J, with 16 bases in the middle. CDR1 and CDR2 from the germline V gene are ENHRY and SYGVKD. There are 16 residues in the CDR3.

V and J are TRBV19 and TRBJ1-5; 10 bases line up with TRBD1. The CDR3 has 16 amino acids. Germline V gene lookup returns CDR1 LNHDA and CDR2 SQIVND (reference sequence). V shed 3 bases, J shed 0 bases, and the junction held 2 bases outside the gene matches. For the CDR3, the DNA is TGTGCCAGTAGTATGGGACAGGGGTTTAGCAATCAGCCCCAGCATTTT. Protein: CASSMGQGFSNQPQHF.

The J gene is TRBJ2-3, the V gene TRBV6-4; 7 bases match TRBD1. The V segment lost 2 bases and the J segment 4 bases; nucleotides outside the gene matches: 3. CDR3 length: 14 amino acids. Per germline, CDR1 MRHNA and CDR2 SNTAGT. The CDR3 sequence: CASSDGTDADTQYF. Here the CDR3 DNA reads TGTGCCAGCAGTGACGGGACAGACGCAGATACGCAGTATTTT.

CDR3 residues: CASSPTTGTGQQYF. The CDR3 nucleotides read TGTGCCAGCAGTCCGACAACCGGGACAGGGCAGCAGTACTTC. The V gene is TRBV28, the J gene TRBJ2-7; 9 nucleotides align to TRBD1. J gave up 8 bases and V 5 bases, and 10 bases lay outside the gene matches. The CDR3 runs 14 residues. Germline CDR1 is MDHEN and CDR2 is SYDVKM.

The CDR3, as DNA: TGTGCCAGCAGCCGCACTAGCGGGGGAGACCAAGAGACCCAGTACTTC. This gives the protein CASSRTSGGDQETQYF. This sequence joins TRBV6-2 or TRBV6-3 and TRBJ2-5, with 11 nucleotides matching TRBD2. Looked up from germline, CDR1 is MNHEY and CDR2 is SVGEGT. The CDR3 length is 16 residues. V lost 6 bases and J lost 0; bases outside the gene matches: 6.

The chain carries TRBV19 and TRBJ2-1; D might be TRBD1 (5 bases). V dropped 3 bases and J dropped 3 bases, with 18 bases sitting between them. The CDR3 covers 17 residues. Per germline, CDR1 LNHDA and CDR2 SQIVND (reference sequence). The CDR3 spells CASSIPADMYSYNEQFF. The CDR3 DNA sequence: TGTGCCAGTAGTATCCCGGCGGACATGTACAGCTACAATGAGCAGTTCTTC.

This chain uses TRBV5-4 with TRBJ2-7; D unresolved. Trimming cost V 3 bases and J 2 bases, with 12 bases left between them. The CDR3 is 14 residues long. The germline V gene encodes CDR1 SGHNT and CDR2 YYREEE (reference sequence). This chain's CDR3 is CASSWRQSTYEQYF. The CDR3 region has the DNA TGTGCCAGCAGCTGGCGGCAGAGTACCTACGAGCAGTACTTC. The entire variable domain, with the rest obtained from reference TRBV5-4 and TRBJ2-7, is as follows: ETGVTQSPTHLIKTRGQQVTLRCSSQSGHNTVSWYQQALGQGPQFIFQYYREEENGRGNFPPRFSGLQFPNYSSELNVNALELDDSALYLCASSWRQSTYEQYFGPGTRLTVT.

The V and J genes are TRBV7-3 and TRBJ1-5; D possibly corresponds to TRBD1 (6 bases). V was clipped by 5 bases and J by 4 bases, with 9 bases between them. Germline-derived CDR1 and CDR2 are SGHTA and FQGTGA. The CDR3 covers 13 residues. The CDR3 DNA reads TGTGCCAGCAGCAAAGACAGGAATCAGCCCCAGCATTTT. It is translated as CASSKDRNQPQHF.

The V call is TRBV3-1 (or the pseudogene TRBV3-2), the J call TRBJ2-3; 9 positions agree with TRBD2. CDR1 is LGHDT and CDR2 is YNNKEL in the germline V gene (reference sequence). CDR3 length: 15 residues. V was clipped by 4 bases and J by 2 bases; unmatched bases: 4. The CDR3 here is CASSLIAGATDTQYF. DNA for the CDR3: TGTGCCAGCAGCCTTATAGCGGGAGCCACAGATACGCAGTATTTT.

This clone was found a few times. This chain connects TRBV11-2 to TRBJ1-1, with D unresolved. Trimming removed 1 base at V and 5 bases at J, with 11 bases between. Germline V gene sequence: CDR1 SGHAT, CDR2 FQNNGV. The CDR3 is 14 amino acids. The CDR3 DNA is TGTGCCAGCAGCTTAGGGTACTGTAATACTGAAGCTTTCTTT. Protein: CASSLGYCNTEAFF.

The rearrangement joins TRBV28 to TRBJ1-2; 7 positions agree with TRBD1. V shed 6 bases and J 4 bases; nucleotides not matched to a gene: 5. Looked up from germline, CDR1 is MDHEN and CDR2 is SYDVKM. CDR3 length: 13 amino acids. CDR3 DNA: TGTGCCAGCAGAAGGGGGCGCGGCTATGGCTACACCTTC. It codes for CASRRGRGYGYTF.

The rearrangement joins TRBV12-5 to TRBJ2-1; 10 bases agree with TRBD2. Looked up from germline, CDR1 is LGHNT and CDR2 is FRNRAP. The CDR3 is made up of 16 amino acids. V shed 1 base and J 3 bases; nucleotides not matched to a gene: 3. As DNA, the CDR3 is TGTGCTAGTGGTTTGGATGGACTAGCGGACTACAATGAGCAGTTCTTC. Translating gives CASGLDGLADYNEQFF.

This chain links TRBV29-1 with TRBJ2-7; TRBD1 is a possible D gene (5 bases). Germline lookup yields CDR1 SQVTM and CDR2 ANQGSEA. The CDR3 spans 13 residues. Trimming took 4 bases from V and 2 from J, leaving 12 bases between them. The CDR3 coding sequence is TGCAGCGTTGGGGGCGACAGAACCTACGAGCAGTACTTC. Protein: CSVGGDRTYEQYF.

This clone has a single count. V usage is TRBV19 and J usage is TRBJ1-1, with a possible D match to TRBD1 (5 bases). The V end lost 3 bases, the J end lost 4 bases, and 12 bases lay between the germline ends. The CDR3 loop spans 14 amino acids. Germline V gene sequence: CDR1 LNHDA, CDR2 SQIVND (reference sequence). DNA of the CDR3: TGTGCCAGTAGTATGTCCCAGGGTGCCACTGAAGCTTTCTTT. Translating gives CASSMSQGATEAFF.